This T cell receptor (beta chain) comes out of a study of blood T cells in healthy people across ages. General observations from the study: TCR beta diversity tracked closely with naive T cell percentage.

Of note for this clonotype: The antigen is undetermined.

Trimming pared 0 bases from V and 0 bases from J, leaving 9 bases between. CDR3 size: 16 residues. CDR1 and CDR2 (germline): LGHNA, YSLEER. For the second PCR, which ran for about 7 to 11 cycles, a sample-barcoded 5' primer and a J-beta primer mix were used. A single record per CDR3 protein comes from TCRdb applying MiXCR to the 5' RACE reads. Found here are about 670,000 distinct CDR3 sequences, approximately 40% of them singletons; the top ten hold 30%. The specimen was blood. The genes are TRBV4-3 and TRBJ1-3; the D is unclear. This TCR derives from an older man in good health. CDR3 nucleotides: TGCGCCAGCAGCCAAGATCGTTACAGCTCTGGAAACACCATATATTTT. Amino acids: CASSQDRYSSGNTIYF.